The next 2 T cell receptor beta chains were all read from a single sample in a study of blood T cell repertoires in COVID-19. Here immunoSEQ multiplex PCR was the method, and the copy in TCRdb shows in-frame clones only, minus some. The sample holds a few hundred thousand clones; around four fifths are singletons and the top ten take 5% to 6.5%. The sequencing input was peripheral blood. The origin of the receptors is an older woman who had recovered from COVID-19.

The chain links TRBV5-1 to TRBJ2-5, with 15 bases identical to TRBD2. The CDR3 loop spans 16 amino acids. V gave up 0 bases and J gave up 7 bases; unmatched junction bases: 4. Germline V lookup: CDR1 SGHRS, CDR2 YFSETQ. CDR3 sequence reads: CASSLGTSGGAATQYF. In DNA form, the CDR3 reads TGCGCCAGCAGCTTGGGGACTAGCGGGGGGGCCGCGACCCAGTACTTC.

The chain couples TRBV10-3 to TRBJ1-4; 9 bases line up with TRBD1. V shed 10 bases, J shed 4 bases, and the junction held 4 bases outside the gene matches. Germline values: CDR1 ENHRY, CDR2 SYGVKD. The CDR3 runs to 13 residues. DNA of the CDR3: TGTGCCACCCGGGACAGGGTTAATGAAAAACTGTTTTTT. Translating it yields CATRDRVNEKLFF.